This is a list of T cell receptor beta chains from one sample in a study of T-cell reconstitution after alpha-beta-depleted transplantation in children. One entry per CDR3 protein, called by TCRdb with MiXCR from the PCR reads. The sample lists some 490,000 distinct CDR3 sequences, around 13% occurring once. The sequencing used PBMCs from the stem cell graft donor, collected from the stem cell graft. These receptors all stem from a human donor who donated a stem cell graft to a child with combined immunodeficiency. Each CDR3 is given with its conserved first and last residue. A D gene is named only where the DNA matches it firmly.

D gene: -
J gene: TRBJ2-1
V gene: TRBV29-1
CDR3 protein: CSVDQRSSYNEQFF

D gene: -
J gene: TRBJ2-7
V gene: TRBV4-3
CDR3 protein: CASSRSRDSSYEQYF

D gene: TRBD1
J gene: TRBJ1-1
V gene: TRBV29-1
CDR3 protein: CSVLPGTANTEAFF

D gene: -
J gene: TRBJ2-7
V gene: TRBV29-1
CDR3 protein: CSVTSPGAAASPNLGQYF

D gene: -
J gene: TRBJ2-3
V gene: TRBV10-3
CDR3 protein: CATRGQQGDTQYF

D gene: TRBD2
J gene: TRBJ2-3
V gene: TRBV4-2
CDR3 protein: CASSQVAASGVTSTDTQYF

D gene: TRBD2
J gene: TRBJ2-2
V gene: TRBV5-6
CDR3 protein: CASSYGGRGRAIGGELFF

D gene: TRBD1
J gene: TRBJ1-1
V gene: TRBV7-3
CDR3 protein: CASSPSGQEGTEAFF

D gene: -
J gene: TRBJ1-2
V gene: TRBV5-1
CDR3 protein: CASSSAEFRTALYGYTF

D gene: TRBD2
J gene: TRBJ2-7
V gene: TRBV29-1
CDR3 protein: CSVTSGSTYEQYF

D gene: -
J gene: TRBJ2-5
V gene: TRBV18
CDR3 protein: CASSPDRTYQETQYF

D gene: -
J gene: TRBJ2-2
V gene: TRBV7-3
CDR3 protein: CASSSRAENTGELFF

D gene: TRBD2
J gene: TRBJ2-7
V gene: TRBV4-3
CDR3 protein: CASSQAPGGTSGRIPYEQYF

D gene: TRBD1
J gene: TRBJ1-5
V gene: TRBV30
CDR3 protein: CAWSGSRQGIQPQHF

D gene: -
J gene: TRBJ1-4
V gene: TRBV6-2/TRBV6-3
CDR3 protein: CASSYSRAYGKLFF

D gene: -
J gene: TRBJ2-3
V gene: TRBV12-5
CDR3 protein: CASGLDTDTQYF

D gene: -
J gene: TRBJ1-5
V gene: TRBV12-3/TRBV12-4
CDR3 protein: CASSLEGGHNQPQHF

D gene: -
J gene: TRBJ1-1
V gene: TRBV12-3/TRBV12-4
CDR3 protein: CASSLIGGEAFF

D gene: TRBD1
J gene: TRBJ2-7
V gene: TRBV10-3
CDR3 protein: CAITRGTGPSSYEQYF

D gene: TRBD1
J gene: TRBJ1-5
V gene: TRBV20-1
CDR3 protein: CSARATGTEHF

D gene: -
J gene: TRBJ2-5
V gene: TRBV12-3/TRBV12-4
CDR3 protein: CASSLVANQETQYF

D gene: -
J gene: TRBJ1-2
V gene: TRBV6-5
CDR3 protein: CASSYHRAYGYTF

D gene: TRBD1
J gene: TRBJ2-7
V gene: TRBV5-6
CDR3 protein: CASSFAGTGISYEQYF

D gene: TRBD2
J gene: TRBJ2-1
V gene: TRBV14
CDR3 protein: CASSQSLGLAGGTNEQFF

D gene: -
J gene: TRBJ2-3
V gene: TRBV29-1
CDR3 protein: CSAGTATGDTQYF

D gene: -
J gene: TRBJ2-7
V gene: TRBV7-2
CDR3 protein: CASSLASMEQYF

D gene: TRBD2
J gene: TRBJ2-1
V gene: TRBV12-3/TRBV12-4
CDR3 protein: CASTLAGVSYNEQFF

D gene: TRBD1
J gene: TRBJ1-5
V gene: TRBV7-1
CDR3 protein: CASSGPGQGLQPQHF

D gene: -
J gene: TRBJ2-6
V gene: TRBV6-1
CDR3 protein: CASRGFSGANVLTF

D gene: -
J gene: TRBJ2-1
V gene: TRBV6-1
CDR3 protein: CASSEGPGSYNEQFF

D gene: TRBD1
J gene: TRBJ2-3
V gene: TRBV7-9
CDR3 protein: CASSSGQGSDTQYF